This is a list of T cell receptor beta chains from one sample in a study of HIV-infected children after antiretroviral therapy interruption. TCRdb called the 3' RACE reads again in MiXCR, with one record for every CDR3 protein. The table includes more than 75,000 distinct CDR3 sequences, about 6.3% detected once. Source: CD45RA+ CD4+ T cells from PBMCs, pooled from several time points, taken from a donor given antiretroviral therapy, either interrupted or continuous. The receptors come from a pool of human donors with HIV. Both conserved end residues are part of each CDR3. A D gene is named only where the DNA matches it firmly. A clone size is listed for some rows: how often the clone was seen (once, few, many), or a class if it is expanded.

v_gene: TRBV4-1
j_gene: TRBJ2-3
d_gene: TRBD2
abundance: many
CDR3nt: TGCGCCAGCAGCCAAGTAGCGGGGGTCGCAGATACGCAGTATTTT
CDR3aa: CASSQVAGVADTQYF

v_gene: TRBV5-1
j_gene: TRBJ2-7
d_gene: .
abundance: .
CDR3nt: TGCGCCAGCAGCTTCGGGACCGCCATCCCCCCGCGGGAGCAGTACTTC
CDR3aa: CASSFGTAIPPREQYF

v_gene: TRBV5-4
j_gene: TRBJ2-7
d_gene: TRBD1
abundance: many
CDR3nt: TGTGCCAGCAGCCGGACAGGGATCAACGAGCAGTACTTC
CDR3aa: CASSRTGINEQYF

v_gene: TRBV7-9
j_gene: TRBJ2-3
d_gene: .
abundance: .
CDR3nt: TGTGCCAGCAGCTTGGAAACAGATACGCAGTATTTT
CDR3aa: CASSLETDTQYF

v_gene: TRBV12-3/TRBV12-4
j_gene: TRBJ2-5
d_gene: .
abundance: many
CDR3nt: TGTGCCAGCAGTTTCCCAGCGGACAAACGGGAGACCCAGTACTTC
CDR3aa: CASSFPADKRETQYF

v_gene: TRBV18
j_gene: TRBJ2-7
d_gene: TRBD2
abundance: many
CDR3nt: TGTGCCAGCTCGCTGGGACTAGGAAACTACGAGCAGTACTTC
CDR3aa: CASSLGLGNYEQYF

v_gene: TRBV19
j_gene: TRBJ1-5
d_gene: .
abundance: many
CDR3nt: TGTGCCAGTAGAGAAAGGGTGGTGAGCCAGCCCCAGCATTTT
CDR3aa: CASRERVVSQPQHF

v_gene: TRBV20-1
j_gene: TRBJ1-4
d_gene: TRBD1
abundance: many
CDR3nt: TGCAGTGCTTACAGGGGTGAAAAACTGTTTTTT
CDR3aa: CSAYRGEKLFF

v_gene: TRBV27
j_gene: TRBJ1-2
d_gene: .
abundance: many
CDR3nt: TGTGCCAGCAGTTTCGTTTATCCGGACAGAACTAACTATGGCTACACCTTC
CDR3aa: CASSFVYPDRTNYGYTF

v_gene: TRBV6-1
j_gene: TRBJ1-2
d_gene: .
abundance: many
CDR3nt: TGTGCCAGCAGAAATGTGGGGGTCGATGGCTACACCTTC
CDR3aa: CASRNVGVDGYTF

v_gene: TRBV29-1
j_gene: TRBJ2-3
d_gene: .
abundance: many
CDR3nt: TGCAGCGTTTTGTTGTGGGATACGCAGTATTTT
CDR3aa: CSVLLWDTQYF

v_gene: TRBV20-1
j_gene: TRBJ2-5
d_gene: .
abundance: many
CDR3nt: TGCAGTGCTAGAGACCTAAAGGTGGGGGCCCGCCAAGAGACCCAGTACTTC
CDR3aa: CSARDLKVGARQETQYF

v_gene: TRBV12-3/TRBV12-4
j_gene: TRBJ1-3
d_gene: .
abundance: many
CDR3nt: TGTGCCAGCAGTTTCGAGGGGCGAGGCACCATATATTTT
CDR3aa: CASSFEGRGTIYF

v_gene: TRBV6-1
j_gene: TRBJ1-6
d_gene: .
abundance: .
CDR3nt: TGTGCCAGTGCGGGACGGGGAAATTCACCCCTCCACTTT
CDR3aa: CASAGRGNSPLHF

v_gene: TRBV5-1
j_gene: TRBJ2-1
d_gene: .
abundance: many
CDR3nt: TGCGCCAGCAGCTTGGACGCAGACAATGAGCAGTTCTTC
CDR3aa: CASSLDADNEQFF

v_gene: TRBV7-8
j_gene: TRBJ1-5
d_gene: .
abundance: many
CDR3nt: TGTGCCAGCAGCTTTGGCAGGGTCCAGCCCCAGCATTTT
CDR3aa: CASSFGRVQPQHF

v_gene: TRBV19
j_gene: TRBJ1-1
d_gene: .
abundance: few
CDR3nt: TGTGCCAGTAGTATCTTGCGGAACACTGAAGCTTTCTTT
CDR3aa: CASSILRNTEAFF

v_gene: TRBV7-2
j_gene: TRBJ2-1
d_gene: .
abundance: many
CDR3nt: TGTGCCACCGCCTATCCCCCTATCCGCAATGAGCAGTTCTTC
CDR3aa: CATAYPPIRNEQFF

v_gene: TRBV5-1
j_gene: TRBJ2-5
d_gene: TRBD1
abundance: .
CDR3nt: TGCGCCAGCAGCACGGGACAGGGGGCTGAGACCCAGTACTTC
CDR3aa: CASSTGQGAETQYF

v_gene: TRBV3-1
j_gene: TRBJ1-1
d_gene: .
abundance: many
CDR3nt: TGTGCCAGCAGCCCCCATGGGGCAGGAAACACTGAAGCTTTCTTT
CDR3aa: CASSPHGAGNTEAFF

v_gene: TRBV14
j_gene: TRBJ2-7
d_gene: TRBD1
abundance: .
CDR3nt: TGTGCCAGCTCACCTGGACAGGGGGCGGTCTACGAGCAGTACTTC
CDR3aa: CASSPGQGAVYEQYF

v_gene: TRBV19
j_gene: TRBJ1-3
d_gene: .
abundance: many
CDR3nt: TGTGCCAGCGCTTCTTATTGGGGGTCTGGAAACACCATATATTTT
CDR3aa: CASASYWGSGNTIYF

v_gene: TRBV5-1
j_gene: TRBJ2-7
d_gene: .
abundance: many
CDR3nt: TGCGCCAGCAGCTGGAAACATTCAAAGAACTACGAGCAGTACTTC
CDR3aa: CASSWKHSKNYEQYF

v_gene: TRBV12-3/TRBV12-4
j_gene: TRBJ2-1
d_gene: .
abundance: many
CDR3nt: TGTGCCAGCAGTTTTGCCAGGGGAATCAATGAGCAGTTCTTC
CDR3aa: CASSFARGINEQFF

v_gene: TRBV29-1
j_gene: TRBJ2-7
d_gene: .
abundance: .
CDR3nt: TGCAGCGTTCGTCACCTCAAGGGTACGGGCTACGAGCAGTACTTC
CDR3aa: CSVRHLKGTGYEQYF

v_gene: TRBV15
j_gene: TRBJ1-5
d_gene: .
abundance: .
CDR3nt: TGTGCCACCAGAGACAGCAACAATCAGCCCCAGCATTTT
CDR3aa: CATRDSNNQPQHF

v_gene: TRBV6-2/TRBV6-3
j_gene: TRBJ1-6
d_gene: .
abundance: .
CDR3nt: TGTGCCAGCCTGGTATTGACAGCGACCTCCTATAATTCACCCCTCCACTTT
CDR3aa: CASLVLTATSYNSPLHF

v_gene: TRBV29-1
j_gene: TRBJ2-3
d_gene: .
abundance: many
CDR3nt: TGCAGCGTCCCCAAAGCCGGCACAGATACGCAGTATTTT
CDR3aa: CSVPKAGTDTQYF

v_gene: TRBV19
j_gene: TRBJ2-2
d_gene: TRBD1
abundance: many
CDR3nt: TGTGCCAGTAGGTCGCGGACAGGGTGGGCCGGGGAGCTGTTTTTT
CDR3aa: CASRSRTGWAGELFF

v_gene: TRBV20-1
j_gene: TRBJ2-7
d_gene: TRBD2
abundance: few
CDR3nt: TGCAGTGCTCTTCACGGGGGGATAGAGCAGTACTTC
CDR3aa: CSALHGGIEQYF

v_gene: TRBV29-1
j_gene: TRBJ2-7
d_gene: .
abundance: few
CDR3nt: TGCAGCGTTGTAGGGTCTCGTAGCTCCTACGAGCAGTACTTC
CDR3aa: CSVVGSRSSYEQYF

v_gene: TRBV19
j_gene: TRBJ1-2
d_gene: .
abundance: many
CDR3nt: TGTGCCAGTAGTGTAACGCAGGGGCTGGTTGGCTACACCTTC
CDR3aa: CASSVTQGLVGYTF

v_gene: TRBV11-2
j_gene: TRBJ1-3
d_gene: TRBD1
abundance: many
CDR3nt: TGTGCCAGCAGGGGCCTACAGGGGACCACCATATATTTT
CDR3aa: CASRGLQGTTIYF

v_gene: TRBV10-3
j_gene: TRBJ1-2
d_gene: .
abundance: .
CDR3nt: TGTGCCATCAGTGAGTCGCTAGGCTATGGCTACACCTTC
CDR3aa: CAISESLGYGYTF

v_gene: TRBV5-1
j_gene: TRBJ2-1
d_gene: .
abundance: .
CDR3nt: TGCGCCAGCAGCTTGAGGCGTTTTGGTGGGGAGCAGTTCTTC
CDR3aa: CASSLRRFGGEQFF

v_gene: TRBV23-1
j_gene: TRBJ2-3
d_gene: .
abundance: many
CDR3nt: TGCGCCAGCAGTCATCCCGGATTAGGCACAGATACGCAGTATTTT
CDR3aa: CASSHPGLGTDTQYF

v_gene: TRBV4-1
j_gene: TRBJ2-7
d_gene: TRBD2
abundance: many
CDR3nt: TGCGCCAGCAGCCAAGGACTAGCGGGGGTCCCGGTCCCACCCGACCTCTACGAGCAGTACTTC
CDR3aa: CASSQGLAGVPVPPDLYEQYF

v_gene: TRBV2
j_gene: TRBJ1-3
d_gene: .
abundance: .
CDR3nt: TGTGCCAGCAGCCTCGAAGGAGGGCGAGGAAACACCATATATTTT
CDR3aa: CASSLEGGRGNTIYF

v_gene: TRBV6-5
j_gene: TRBJ2-1
d_gene: TRBD2
abundance: many
CDR3nt: TGTGCCAGCAGTTCGGGACTAGCGGGGGGGAGTGAGCAGTTCTTC
CDR3aa: CASSSGLAGGSEQFF

v_gene: TRBV12-3/TRBV12-4
j_gene: TRBJ2-2
d_gene: .
abundance: many
CDR3nt: TGTGCCAGCAAGGACGGGCTAAACACCGGGGAGCTGTTTTTT
CDR3aa: CASKDGLNTGELFF

v_gene: TRBV7-2
j_gene: TRBJ2-3
d_gene: .
abundance: many
CDR3nt: TGTGCCAGCAGCTTAGGGGACGGAGATACGCAGTATTTT
CDR3aa: CASSLGDGDTQYF

v_gene: TRBV30
j_gene: TRBJ1-3
d_gene: .
abundance: .
CDR3nt: TGTGCCTGGAGCGGCTACCAGACAGGTGACTCTGGAAACACCATATATTTT
CDR3aa: CAWSGYQTGDSGNTIYF

v_gene: TRBV7-2
j_gene: TRBJ1-2
d_gene: .
abundance: many
CDR3nt: TGTGCCAGCAGCTTAATCAGGGATAGTAAATACTATGGCTACACCTTC
CDR3aa: CASSLIRDSKYYGYTF

v_gene: TRBV14
j_gene: TRBJ1-2
d_gene: .
abundance: many
CDR3nt: TGTGCCAGCAGCCAAGTAGGTGGACTTGGCTATGGCTACACCTTC
CDR3aa: CASSQVGGLGYGYTF

v_gene: TRBV3-1
j_gene: TRBJ1-1
d_gene: .
abundance: .
CDR3nt: TGTGCCAGCAGCCAAACCGACAGGTCTAGGGCTTTCTTT
CDR3aa: CASSQTDRSRAFF

v_gene: TRBV3-1
j_gene: TRBJ2-7
d_gene: .
abundance: many
CDR3nt: TGTGCCAGCAGCCAAGAATCCCCCTACGAGCAGTACTTC
CDR3aa: CASSQESPYEQYF

v_gene: TRBV15
j_gene: TRBJ2-1
d_gene: TRBD2
abundance: many
CDR3nt: TGTGCCACCAGCTTCGGACTAGCTGGTGTTGGTGAGCAGTTCTTC
CDR3aa: CATSFGLAGVGEQFF

v_gene: TRBV7-2
j_gene: TRBJ2-1
d_gene: .
abundance: many
CDR3nt: TGTGCCAGCAGCCGACCCCTACCGAGCTCCTACAATGAGCAGTTCTTC
CDR3aa: CASSRPLPSSYNEQFF

v_gene: TRBV24-1
j_gene: TRBJ2-7
d_gene: TRBD2
abundance: many
CDR3nt: TGTGCCACCAGTGATCGCGGGAGGACCACCTACGAGCAGTACTTC
CDR3aa: CATSDRGRTTYEQYF